The T cell receptor beta chain under discussion was sequenced for a study of human T cells and chemical hapten exposure. Across the study: Scalp application of diphenylcyclopropenone was performed weekly in patients across the entire roughly 25-week study.

Time point specified: patch test 1, 2 weeks after DPC sensitization. Treatment indicated: therapeutic diphenylcyclopropenone sensitization with weekly scalp DPC. Someone pulled total RNA out of unfractionated whole blood. TCRdb reanalysed the RACE reads using MiXCR and keeps one entry per CDR3 protein. This repertoire shows roughly 52,000 distinct CDR3 sequences, 8% to 13% found once; its top ten account for about 1.7%. Germline loops: CDR1 LNHNV, CDR2 YYDKDF (reference sequence). The CDR3 runs to 16 residues. V was pared by 0 bases and J by 8 bases, with 16 bases between. This clonotype was counted ten times or more.

Sample: whole blood, taken in connection with sensitization to the hapten diphenylcyclopropenone (DPC). V gene TRBV15 combines with J gene TRBJ1-4; D remains ambiguous. The source of this sequence is a woman between 40 and 55 years old with alopecia areata. Some clones in this sample may be carry-over from other donors' samples. CDR3 in DNA: TGTGCCACCAGCAGAGATGGGGAGGGAATTGGGGAAAAACTGTTTTTT. The encoded protein is CATSRDGEGIGEKLFF.